This TCR beta chain was found in a study of blood T cell repertoires in COVID-19 (TCRdb year 2020). For context, the study as a whole: Collaborator samples came from the United States, Italy and Spain and covered acute and convalescent phases of COVID-19. Subjects who had been exposed to COVID-19, were actively infected with it, or had recovered from it provided the deeply sampled blood TCRbeta repertoires that made up the dataset. The repertoires were released in a freely available public database intended as a resource for research on the immune response to SARS-CoV-2. The samples were drawn from two sources: the first 160 participants of the ongoing ImmuneRACE study, and 1,254 subjects contributed by 6 global collaborators. The sample metadata nearly always contained a de-identified subject ID, COVID-19 status, age in years and sex. The material from the prospective study consisted of cDNA or gDNA derived from T cells, B-cell-depleted T cells, or PBMCs. HLA class I and class II types, where available, came from metadata supplied by the sample provider rather than from assay-based typing. Broader findings and caveats from the paper: The quantity of clinical and demographic metadata differed by source and by participant and was supplied without curation.

Points on this clone: What antigen it recognizes has not been identified. No per-base quality is available; no much larger clone lies one base away.

For this chain, trimming is 2 bases at the V end and 7 bases at the J end, and the number of junction bases without a gene match is 11. The CDR3 spans 16 residues, from the cysteine through the phenylalanine. The kept DNA is CDR3 alone, 48 bases in frame from the first base. The germline V gene yields SGHDT for CDR1 and YYEEEE for CDR2. TCRbeta CDR3 regions were amplified from genomic DNA using the immunoSEQ Assay, a bias-controlled multiplex PCR. In the paper's pipeline: The number of nucleated cells in each sample was estimated by amplification of reference gene primers within the assay. To quantify the absolute abundance of each unique TCRbeta CDR3 rearrangement, sequence reads were collapsed and filtered. For each sample, productive Simpson clonality was calculated as the square root of Simpson's diversity index across productive rearrangements. The clones in this table, taken by TCRdb from immuneACCESS, are in-frame only. Not every clone is retained; where verified, under half of the shortfall comes from an unresolved V gene, and the cause of the rest is unknown. D and trimming were read from the DNA, whereas the V and J calls and clone size are those reported in that table. The sample includes fewer than 200,000 clones, with over 80% observed a single time. Of the sample, 4.6% falls within the top ten clones.

Whole blood was collected in K2EDTA tubes by collaborating institutions according to the institutions' own protocols. For TCRbeta analysis, collaborators shipped samples as frozen whole blood, isolated PBMCs, or DNA extracted from either of those sample types. Sequencing input: peripheral blood. This TCR was sampled from a woman in her forties or fifties with acute or convalescent COVID-19. The sequence joins TRBV5-6 to TRBJ1-4, with 7 central nucleotides matching TRBD1. Here the CDR3 is given as CASSLDRDSLFEKLFF. The nucleotide sequence is given as TGTGCCAGCAGCTTAGACAGGGACTCCCTGTTTGAAAAACTGTTTTTT.